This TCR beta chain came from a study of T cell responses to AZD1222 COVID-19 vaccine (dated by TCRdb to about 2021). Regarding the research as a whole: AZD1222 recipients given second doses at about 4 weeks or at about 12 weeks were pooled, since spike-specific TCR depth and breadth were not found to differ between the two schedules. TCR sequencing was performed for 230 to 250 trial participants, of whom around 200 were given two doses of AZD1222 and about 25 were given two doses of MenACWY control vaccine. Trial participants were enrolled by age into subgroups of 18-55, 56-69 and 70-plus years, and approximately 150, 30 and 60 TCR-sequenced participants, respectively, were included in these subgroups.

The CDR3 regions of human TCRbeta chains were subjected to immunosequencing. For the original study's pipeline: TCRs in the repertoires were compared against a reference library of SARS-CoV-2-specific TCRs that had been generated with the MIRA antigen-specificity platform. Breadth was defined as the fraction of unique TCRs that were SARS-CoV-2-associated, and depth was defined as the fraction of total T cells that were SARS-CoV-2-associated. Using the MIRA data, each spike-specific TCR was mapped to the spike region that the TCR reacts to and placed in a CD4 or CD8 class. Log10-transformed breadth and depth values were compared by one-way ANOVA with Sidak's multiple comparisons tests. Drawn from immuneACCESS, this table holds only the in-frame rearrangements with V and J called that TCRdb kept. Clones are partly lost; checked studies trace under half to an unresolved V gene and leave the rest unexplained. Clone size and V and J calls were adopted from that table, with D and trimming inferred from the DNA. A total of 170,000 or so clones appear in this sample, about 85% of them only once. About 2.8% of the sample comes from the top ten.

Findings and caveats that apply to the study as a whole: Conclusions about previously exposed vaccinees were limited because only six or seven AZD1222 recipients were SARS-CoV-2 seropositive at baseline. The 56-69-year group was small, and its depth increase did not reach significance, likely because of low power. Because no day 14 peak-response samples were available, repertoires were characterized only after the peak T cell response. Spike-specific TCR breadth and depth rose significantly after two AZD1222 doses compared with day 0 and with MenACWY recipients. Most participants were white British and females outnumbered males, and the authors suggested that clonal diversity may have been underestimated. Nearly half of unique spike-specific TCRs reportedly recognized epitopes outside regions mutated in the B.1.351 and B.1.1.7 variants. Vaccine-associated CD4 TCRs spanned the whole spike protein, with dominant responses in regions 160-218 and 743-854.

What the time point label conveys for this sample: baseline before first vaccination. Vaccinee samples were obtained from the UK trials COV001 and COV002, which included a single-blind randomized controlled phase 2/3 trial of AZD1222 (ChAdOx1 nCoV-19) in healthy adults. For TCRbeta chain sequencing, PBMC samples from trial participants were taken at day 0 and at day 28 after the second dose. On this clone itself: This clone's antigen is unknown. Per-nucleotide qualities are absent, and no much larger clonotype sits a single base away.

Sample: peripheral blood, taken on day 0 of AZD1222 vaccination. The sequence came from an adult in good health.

The DNA is TGTGCCAGCAGTTCTAGCGGGAGTGTCTCCGAGCAGTACTTC. Its protein product is CASSSSGSVSEQYF. The chain is made from TRBV6-5 and TRBJ2-7, and TRBD2 matches 10 of the central bases. Here V drops 4 bases and J drops 6 bases, and the junction holds 6 bases not matched to any gene. CDR1 MNHEY and CDR2 SVGAGI were looked up in the germline V gene. CDR3 length: 14 amino acids, cysteine to phenylalanine. The kept DNA is CDR3 alone, 42 bases in frame from the first base.